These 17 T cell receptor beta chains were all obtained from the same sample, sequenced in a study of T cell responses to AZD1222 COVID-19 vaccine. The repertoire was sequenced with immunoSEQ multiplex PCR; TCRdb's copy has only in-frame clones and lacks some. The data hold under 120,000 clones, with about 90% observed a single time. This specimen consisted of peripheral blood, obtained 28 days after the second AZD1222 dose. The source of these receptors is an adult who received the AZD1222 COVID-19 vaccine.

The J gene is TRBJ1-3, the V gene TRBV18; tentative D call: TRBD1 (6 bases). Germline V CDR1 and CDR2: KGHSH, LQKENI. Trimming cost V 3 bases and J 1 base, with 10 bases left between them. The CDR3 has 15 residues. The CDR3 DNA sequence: TGTGCCAGCTCACCGAGACAGGCGTCTGGAAACACCATATATTTT. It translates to CASSPRQASGNTIYF.

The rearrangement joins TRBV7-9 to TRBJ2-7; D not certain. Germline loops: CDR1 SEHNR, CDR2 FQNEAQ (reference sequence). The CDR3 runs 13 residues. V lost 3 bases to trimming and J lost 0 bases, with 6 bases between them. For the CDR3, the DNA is TGTGCCAGCAGCTTCCCTAGCTCCTACGAGCAGTACTTC. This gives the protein CASSFPSSYEQYF.

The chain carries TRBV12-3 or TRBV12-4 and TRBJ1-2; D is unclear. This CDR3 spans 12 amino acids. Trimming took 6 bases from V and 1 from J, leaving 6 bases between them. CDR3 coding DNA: TGTGCCAGCAGCCTCGATAACTATGGCTACACCTTC. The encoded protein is CASSLDNYGYTF.

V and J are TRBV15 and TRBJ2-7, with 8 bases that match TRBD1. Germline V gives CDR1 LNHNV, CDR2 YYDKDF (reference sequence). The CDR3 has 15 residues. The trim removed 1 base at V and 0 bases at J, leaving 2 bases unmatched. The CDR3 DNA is TGTGCCACCAGCAGAGCTCAGGGGGCCTCCTACGAGCAGTACTTC. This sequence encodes CATSRAQGASYEQYF.

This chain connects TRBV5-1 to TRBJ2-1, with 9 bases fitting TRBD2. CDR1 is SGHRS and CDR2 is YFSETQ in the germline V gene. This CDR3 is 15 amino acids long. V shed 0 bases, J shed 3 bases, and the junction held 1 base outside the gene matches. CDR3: CASSLVSGSYNEQFF. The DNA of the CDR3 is TGCGCCAGCAGCTTGGTTAGCGGGAGCTACAATGAGCAGTTCTTC.

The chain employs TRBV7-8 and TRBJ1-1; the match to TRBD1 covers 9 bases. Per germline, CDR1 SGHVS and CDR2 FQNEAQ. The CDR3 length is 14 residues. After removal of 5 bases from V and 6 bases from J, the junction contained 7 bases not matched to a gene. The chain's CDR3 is CASSTRDRAAEAFF. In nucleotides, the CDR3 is TGTGCCAGCAGCACTCGGGACAGGGCCGCTGAAGCTTTCTTT.

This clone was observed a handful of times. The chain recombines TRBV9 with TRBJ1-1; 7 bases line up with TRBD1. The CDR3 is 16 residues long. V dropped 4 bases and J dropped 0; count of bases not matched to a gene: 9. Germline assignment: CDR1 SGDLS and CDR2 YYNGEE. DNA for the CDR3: TGTGCCAGCAGCCCCGAGCCGACAGGGATGAACACTGAAGCTTTCTTT. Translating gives CASSPEPTGMNTEAFF.

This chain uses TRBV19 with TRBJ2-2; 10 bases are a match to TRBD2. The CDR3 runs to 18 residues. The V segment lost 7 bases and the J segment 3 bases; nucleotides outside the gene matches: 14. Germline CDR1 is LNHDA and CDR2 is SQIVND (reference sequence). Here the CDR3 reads CASKGLAVSVWDTGELFF. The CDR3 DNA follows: TGTGCCAGTAAAGGACTAGCGGTATCAGTTTGGGACACCGGGGAGCTGTTTTTT.

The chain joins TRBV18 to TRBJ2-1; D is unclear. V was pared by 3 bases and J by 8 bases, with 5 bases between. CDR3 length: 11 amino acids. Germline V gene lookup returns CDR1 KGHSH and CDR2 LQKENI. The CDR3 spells CASSPEDEQFF. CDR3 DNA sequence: TGTGCCAGCTCACCCGAGGATGAGCAGTTCTTC.

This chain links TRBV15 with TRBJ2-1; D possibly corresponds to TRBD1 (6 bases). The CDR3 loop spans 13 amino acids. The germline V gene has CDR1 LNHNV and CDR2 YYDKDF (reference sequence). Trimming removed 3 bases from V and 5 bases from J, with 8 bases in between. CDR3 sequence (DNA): TGTGCCACCAGCAGTAACAGGGACAATGAGCAGTTCTTC. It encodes CATSSNRDNEQFF.

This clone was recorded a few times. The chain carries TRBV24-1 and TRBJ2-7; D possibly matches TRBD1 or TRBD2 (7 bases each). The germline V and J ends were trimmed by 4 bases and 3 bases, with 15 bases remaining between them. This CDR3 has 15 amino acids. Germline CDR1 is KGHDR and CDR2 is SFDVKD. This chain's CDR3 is CATSEAGQTFYEQYF. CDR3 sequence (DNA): TGTGCCACCAGTGAAGCGGGACAGACCTTCTACGAGCAGTACTTC.

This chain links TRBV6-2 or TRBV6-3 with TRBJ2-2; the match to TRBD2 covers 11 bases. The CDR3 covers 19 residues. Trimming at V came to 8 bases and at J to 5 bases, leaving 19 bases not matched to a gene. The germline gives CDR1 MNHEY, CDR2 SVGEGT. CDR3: CASRSAWSSGRAVTGELFF. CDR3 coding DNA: TGTGCCAGCCGTTCCGCCTGGAGTAGCGGGAGGGCCGTTACCGGGGAGCTGTTTTTT.

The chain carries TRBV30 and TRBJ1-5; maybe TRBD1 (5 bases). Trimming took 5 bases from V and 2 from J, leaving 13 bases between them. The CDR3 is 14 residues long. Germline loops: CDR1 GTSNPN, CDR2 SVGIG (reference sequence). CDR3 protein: CAWSRGRGNQPQHF. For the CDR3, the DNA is TGTGCCTGGTCGCGGGGACGGGGCAATCAGCCCCAGCATTTT.

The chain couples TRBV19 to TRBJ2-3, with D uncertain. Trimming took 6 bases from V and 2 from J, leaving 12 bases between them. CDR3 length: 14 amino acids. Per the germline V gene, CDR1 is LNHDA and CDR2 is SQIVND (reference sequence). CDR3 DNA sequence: TGTGCCAGTAGGCCAAGAGCGCCCACAGATACGCAGTATTTT. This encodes CASRPRAPTDTQYF.

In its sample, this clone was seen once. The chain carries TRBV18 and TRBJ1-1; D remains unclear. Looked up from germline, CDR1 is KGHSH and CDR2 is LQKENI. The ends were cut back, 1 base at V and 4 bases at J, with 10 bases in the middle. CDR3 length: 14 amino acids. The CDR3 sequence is CASSPRAPGTEAFF. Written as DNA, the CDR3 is TGTGCCAGCTCACCACGGGCGCCGGGCACTGAAGCTTTCTTT. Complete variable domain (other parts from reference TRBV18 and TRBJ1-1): NAGVMQNPRHLVRRRGQEARLRCSPMKGHSHVYWYRQLPEEGLKFMVYLQKENIIDESGMPKERFSAEFPKEGPSILRIQQVVRGDSAAYFCASSPRAPGTEAFFGQGTRLTVV.

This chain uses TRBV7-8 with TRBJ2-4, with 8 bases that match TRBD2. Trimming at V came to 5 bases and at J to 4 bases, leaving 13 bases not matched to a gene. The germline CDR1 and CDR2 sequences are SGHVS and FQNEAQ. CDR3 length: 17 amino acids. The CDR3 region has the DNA TGTGCCAGCAGCCTGAATTCGGGAGGGCCATTGAAAAACATTCAGTACTTC. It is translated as CASSLNSGGPLKNIQYF.

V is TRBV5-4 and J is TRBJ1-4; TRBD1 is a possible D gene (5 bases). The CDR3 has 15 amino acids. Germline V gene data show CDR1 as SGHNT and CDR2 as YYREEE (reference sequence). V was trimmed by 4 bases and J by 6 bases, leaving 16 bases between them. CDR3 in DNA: TGTGCCAGCAGCCCGTCGGGGGGGAAGGATGAAAAACTGTTTTTT. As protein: CASSPSGGKDEKLFF.